The next 28 T cell receptor beta chains were all read from a single sample in a study of T cell responses to AZD1222 COVID-19 vaccine. Sequenced by immunoSEQ multiplex PCR; TCRdb stores in-frame clones only, minus some. The sample lists roughly 140,000 clones, roughly 90% occurring once. Sequences were derived from peripheral blood, sampled 28 days after the second AZD1222 dose. These receptors all come from an adult who received the AZD1222 COVID-19 vaccine.

With respect to this clone: This CDR3 is also generated by other DNA sequences in the sample. CDR3 DNA sequence: TGTGCCAGCAGCCCATCCTCTGGAAACACCATATATTTT. Encoded protein: CASSPSSGNTIYF. The J gene is TRBJ1-3, the V gene TRBV3-1 (or the pseudogene TRBV3-2); D is ambiguous. V lost 4 bases and J 0 bases, leaving 4 bases between the germline ends. The CDR3 contains 13 residues. Germline V lookup: CDR1 LGHDT, CDR2 YNNKEL (reference sequence).

The rearrangement uses TRBV28 and TRBJ1-4; D not certain. The V and J ends lost 10 bases and 8 bases respectively, with 14 bases between them. The germline V gene encodes CDR1 MDHEN and CDR2 SYDVKM. The CDR3 loop spans 12 amino acids. CDR3 in amino acids: CATLSLGEKLFF. CDR3 coding DNA: TGTGCCACCTTATCTCTGGGGGAAAAACTGTTTTTT.

The chain uses TRBV29-1 and TRBJ1-1; tentative D call: TRBD1 (5 bases). Germline CDR1 reads SQVTM; CDR2 reads ANQGSEA. The CDR3 is made up of 13 amino acids. Trimming stripped 8 bases from V and 3 bases from J, with 16 bases between. This CDR3 reads CSLREDSYTEAFF. CDR3 in DNA: TGCAGCCTCAGGGAAGACTCATACACTGAAGCTTTCTTT.

The V call is TRBV9, the J call TRBJ2-1; tentatively, D is TRBD2 (7 bases). V lost 0 bases and J lost 7, with 14 bases in between. CDR3 length equals 15 residues. Germline lookup yields CDR1 SGDLS and CDR2 YYNGEE. For the CDR3, the DNA is TGTGCCAGCAGCGTAGTTGGGGGGGCGCCTAATGAGCAGTTCTTC. This encodes CASSVVGGAPNEQFF.

This clone was seen a few times. The J gene is TRBJ1-2, the V gene TRBV6-2 or TRBV6-3, with D possibly being TRBD1 (5 bases). The V gene's germline CDR1 is MNHEY and CDR2 SVGEGT. V shed 4 bases and J shed 4 bases, with 16 bases lying between them. The CDR3 sequence is 15 residues long. CDR3 DNA: TGTGCCAGCAGTTCCCAGGACAAGGGCCCCTATGGCTACACCTTC. It is translated as CASSSQDKGPYGYTF.

The V call is TRBV19, the J call TRBJ1-4; the D is unclear. There are 14 residues in the CDR3. Germline-derived CDR1 and CDR2 are LNHDA and SQIVND (reference sequence). V was cut by 5 bases and J by 7 bases, with 14 bases left in between. For the CDR3, the DNA is TGTGCCAGTAGTTTGTGGGGTGAAGGTGAAAAACTGTTTTTT. Translating it yields CASSLWGEGEKLFF.

In its sample, this clone was seen once. The chain joins TRBV3-1 (or the pseudogene TRBV3-2) to TRBJ1-1; TRBD1 agrees at 9 bases. V was clipped by 4 bases and J by 1 base; unmatched bases: 4. There are 15 residues in the CDR3. In germline, CDR1 is LGHDT, CDR2 YNNKEL (reference sequence). The CDR3: CASSRQQGANTEAFF. CDR3 bases: TGTGCCAGCAGCCGCCAACAGGGGGCGAACACTGAAGCTTTCTTT.

The chain joins TRBV5-1 to TRBJ1-2, with 7 bases aligning to TRBD1. The CDR3 runs 16 residues. CDR1 is SGHRS and CDR2 is YFSETQ in the germline V gene. V dropped 0 bases and J dropped 0; count of bases not matched to a gene: 5. This CDR3 is CASSLGSTGPNYGYTF. The CDR3 bases are TGCGCCAGCAGCTTGGGGTCGACAGGGCCTAACTATGGCTACACCTTC.

J is TRBJ1-3 and V is TRBV10-3; D ambiguous. The CDR3 runs to 14 residues. Per the germline V gene, CDR1 is ENHRY and CDR2 is SYGVKD. Trimming removed 5 bases at V and 3 bases at J, with 11 bases between. The CDR3 protein is CAISPRADGNTIYF. CDR3 sequence (DNA): TGTGCCATCAGTCCCCGGGCGGATGGAAACACCATATATTTT.

V is TRBV30 and J is TRBJ1-3, with TRBD1 matching over 7 bases. Germline CDR1 reads GTSNPN; CDR2 reads SVGIG (reference sequence). V shed 5 bases, J shed 3 bases, and the junction held 7 bases outside the gene matches. The length of the CDR3 is 14 residues. The CDR3, as DNA: TGTGCCTGGGTGGGAGGGGGCTTTGGAAACACCATATATTTT. It specifies CAWVGGGFGNTIYF.

This rearrangement joins TRBV27 to TRBJ1-1, with 9 bases matching TRBD1. Per the germline V gene, CDR1 is MNHEY and CDR2 is SMNVEV (reference sequence). The CDR3 spans 14 residues. Trimming cost V 6 bases and J 5 bases; bases outside gene matches: 7. Here the CDR3 reads CASRPGQGSTEAFF. As DNA, the CDR3 is TGTGCCAGCAGACCAGGACAGGGGTCGACTGAAGCTTTCTTT.

The chain combines TRBV7-3 with TRBJ1-2; 9 bases line up with TRBD1. The CDR3 totals 13 residues. From germline, CDR1 is SGHTA and CDR2 FQGTGA. V lost 5 bases and J lost 8; bases outside the gene matches: 6. The CDR3 loop reads CASSRDRVHGYTF. CDR3 coding DNA: TGTGCCAGCAGCCGGGACAGGGTTCACGGCTACACCTTC.

V usage is TRBV19 and J usage is TRBJ1-1; the match to TRBD1 covers 7 bases. Germline CDR1 is LNHDA and CDR2 is SQIVND (reference sequence). This CDR3 spans 14 amino acids. J lost 0 bases, V lost 5 bases, and 3 bases had no gene match. CDR3 sequence reads: CASSRQGVNTEAFF. In nucleotides, the CDR3 is TGTGCCAGTAGTCGGCAGGGGGTGAACACTGAAGCTTTCTTT. The complete variable domain, with remaining parts taken from reference TRBV19 and TRBJ1-1, reads DGGITQSPKYLFRKEGQNVTLSCEQNLNHDAMYWYRQDPGQGLRLIYYSQIVNDFQKGDIAEGYSVSREKKESFPLTVTSAQKNPTAFYLCASSRQGVNTEAFFGQGTRLTVV.

In DNA form, the CDR3 reads TGTGCCAGCAGCCCTGGGGCTAGCGGGAGCGTTTACAATGAGCAGTTCTTC. This encodes CASSPGASGSVYNEQFF. V and J are TRBV7-6 and TRBJ2-1, with TRBD2 matching 10 bases. CDR1 SGHVS and CDR2 FNYEAQ come from the germline V gene. This CDR3 has 17 residues. The J segment lost 4 bases and the V segment lost 5 bases, leaving 11 bases of the junction unmatched. The full variable domain, with the rest looked up from reference TRBV7-6 and TRBJ2-1, is GAGVSQSPRYKVTKRGQDVALRCDPISGHVSLYWYRQALGQGPEFLTYFNYEAQQDKSGLPNDRFSAERPEGSISTLTIQRTEQRDSAMYRCASSPGASGSVYNEQFFGPGTRLTVL.

This clone turned up a few times. The chain combines TRBV5-5 with TRBJ1-2; D is ambiguous. CDR1 is SGHKS and CDR2 is YYEKEE in the germline V gene (reference sequence). The CDR3 sequence is 15 residues long. Trimming left V 0 bases short and J 4 bases short, with 13 bases between. The CDR3 sequence: CASSLGQAHSYGYTF. For the CDR3, the DNA is TGTGCCAGCAGCTTGGGGCAGGCCCACTCCTATGGCTACACCTTC.

The genes are TRBV24-1 and TRBJ2-3; D is unresolved. CDR1 and CDR2 (germline): KGHDR, SFDVKD. V dropped 5 bases and J dropped 0 bases, with 2 bases sitting between them. The CDR3 has 12 residues. The CDR3, as DNA: TGTGCCACCAGTGCCAGCACAGATACGCAGTATTTT. Encoded protein: CATSASTDTQYF.

The chain employs TRBV7-2 and TRBJ1-2; tentatively, D is TRBD1 (5 bases). There are 14 residues in the CDR3. The V end lost 1 base, the J end lost 6 bases, and 12 bases lay between the germline ends. Germline CDR1 reads SGHTA; CDR2 reads FQGNSA. The CDR3 DNA follows: TGTGCCAGCAGCTTAGAGGGCCAGGGTCATGGCTACACCTTC. This sequence encodes CASSLEGQGHGYTF.

V usage is TRBV9 and J usage is TRBJ2-5; D remains unclear. Germline V gene sequence: CDR1 SGDLS, CDR2 YYNGEE. CDR3 length equals 14 residues. The ends were cut back, 0 bases at V and 1 base at J, with 7 bases in the middle. In DNA, the CDR3 is TGTGCCAGCAGCGTAGCCCTCCGCCAAGAGACCCAGTACTTC. It encodes CASSVALRQETQYF.

This clone was seen just once. The CDR3, as DNA: TGTGCCAGCAGCCCCGCCCAGGCCTACAATGAGCAGTTCTTC. Its translation: CASSPAQAYNEQFF. V and J are TRBV7-2 and TRBJ2-1; D remains ambiguous. The CDR3 length is 14 residues. From germline, CDR1 is SGHTA and CDR2 FQGNSA. The V end lost 5 bases, the J end lost 2 bases, and 10 bases lay between the germline ends.

The rearrangement joins TRBV7-8 to TRBJ2-7; D gene ambiguous. Germline loops: CDR1 SGHVS, CDR2 FQNEAQ. The CDR3 runs 11 residues. V lost 4 bases to trimming and J lost 5 bases, with 6 bases between them. CDR3: CASSSPDEQYV. CDR3 bases: TGTGCCAGCAGCTCACCTGACGAGCAGTACGTC.

J is TRBJ2-1 and V is TRBV9; unclear D gene. CDR1 is SGDLS and CDR2 is YYNGEE in the germline V gene. V gave up 0 bases and J gave up 6 bases, with 13 bases separating them. This CDR3 has 15 amino acids. CDR3 coding DNA: TGTGCCAGCAGCGTAGCAGCGTCGCCCACCAATGAGCAGTTCTTC. Translated, it gives CASSVAASPTNEQFF.

V and J are TRBV15 and TRBJ1-4; D gene ambiguous. Germline V gene lookup returns CDR1 LNHNV and CDR2 YYDKDF (reference sequence). The V end lost 5 bases, the J end lost 7 bases, and 8 bases lay between the germline ends. The CDR3 extends over 12 amino acids. CDR3 in DNA: TGTGCCACCAGCGGACCTCTTGAAAAACTGTTTTTT. Residues: CATSGPLEKLFF.

The chain employs TRBV19 and TRBJ2-5; D may be TRBD1 (6 bases). Germline V lookup: CDR1 LNHDA, CDR2 SQIVND (reference sequence). V shed 5 bases and J shed 2 bases, with 15 bases lying between them. CDR3 length: 15 amino acids. The CDR3 protein is CASSLQGMSQETQYF. The CDR3 nucleotides are TGTGCCAGTAGTCTACAGGGTATGTCGCAAGAGACCCAGTACTTC.

J is TRBJ2-1 and V is TRBV29-1; 9 bases match TRBD1. This CDR3 region has 12 residues. Germline values: CDR1 SQVTM, CDR2 ANQGSEA. J gave up 7 bases and V 6 bases, and 4 bases lay outside the gene matches. This chain's CDR3 is CSVDRGLNEQFF. CDR3 sequence (DNA): TGCAGCGTGGACAGGGGTTTGAATGAGCAGTTCTTC.

The CDR3 loop is CASSLPSTGIQETQYF. CDR3 sequence (DNA): TGTGCCAGCAGCTTACCCTCGACAGGGATCCAAGAGACCCAGTACTTC. The J gene is TRBJ2-5, the V gene TRBV5-5; 7 positions agree with TRBD1. In germline, CDR1 is SGHKS, CDR2 YYEKEE (reference sequence). V was pared by 2 bases and J by 1 base, with 8 bases of the junction left unmatched. This CDR3 is 16 amino acids long. The entire variable domain, with the rest obtained from reference TRBV5-5 and TRBJ2-5, is as follows: DAGVTQSPTHLIKTRGQQVTLRCSPISGHKSVSWYQQVLGQGPQFIFQYYEKEERGRGNFPDRFSARQFPNYSSELNVNALLLGDSALYLCASSLPSTGIQETQYFGPGTRLLVL.

The chain uses TRBV30 and TRBJ1-6; D gene ambiguous. CDR1 GTSNPN and CDR2 SVGIG come from the germline V gene (reference sequence). V was cut by 5 bases and J by 9 bases, with 20 bases left in between. CDR3 size: 15 residues. CDR3 sequence reads: CAWSPGLYDTSPLHF. In nucleotides, the CDR3 is TGTGCCTGGTCCCCTGGCCTGTACGATACTTCACCCCTCCACTTT. Full variable domain (remainder filled in from reference TRBV30 and TRBJ1-6): SQTIHQWPATLVQPVGSPLSLECTVEGTSNPNLYWYRQAAGRGLQLLFYSVGIGQISSEVPQNLSASRPQDRQFILSSKKLLLSDSGFYLCAWSPGLYDTSPLHFGNGTRLTVT.

The rearrangement joins TRBV28 to TRBJ1-1; D unresolved. Germline loops: CDR1 MDHEN, CDR2 SYDVKM. CDR3 length: 15 amino acids. The ends were cut back, 5 bases at V and 3 bases at J, with 16 bases in the middle. CDR3 coding DNA: TGTGCCAGCAGTCCCCGGGTGTTGTTGGACACTGAAGCTTTCTTT. This encodes CASSPRVLLDTEAFF.

V is TRBV2 and J is TRBJ2-1; D ambiguous. Trimming stripped 0 bases from V and 8 bases from J, with 8 bases between. The CDR3 is 13 amino acids. Germline V gene lookup returns CDR1 SNHLY and CDR2 FYNNEI. The CDR3 DNA is TGTGCCAGCAGTGAAGCGGGAATTCATGAGCAGTTCTTC. As protein: CASSEAGIHEQFF.